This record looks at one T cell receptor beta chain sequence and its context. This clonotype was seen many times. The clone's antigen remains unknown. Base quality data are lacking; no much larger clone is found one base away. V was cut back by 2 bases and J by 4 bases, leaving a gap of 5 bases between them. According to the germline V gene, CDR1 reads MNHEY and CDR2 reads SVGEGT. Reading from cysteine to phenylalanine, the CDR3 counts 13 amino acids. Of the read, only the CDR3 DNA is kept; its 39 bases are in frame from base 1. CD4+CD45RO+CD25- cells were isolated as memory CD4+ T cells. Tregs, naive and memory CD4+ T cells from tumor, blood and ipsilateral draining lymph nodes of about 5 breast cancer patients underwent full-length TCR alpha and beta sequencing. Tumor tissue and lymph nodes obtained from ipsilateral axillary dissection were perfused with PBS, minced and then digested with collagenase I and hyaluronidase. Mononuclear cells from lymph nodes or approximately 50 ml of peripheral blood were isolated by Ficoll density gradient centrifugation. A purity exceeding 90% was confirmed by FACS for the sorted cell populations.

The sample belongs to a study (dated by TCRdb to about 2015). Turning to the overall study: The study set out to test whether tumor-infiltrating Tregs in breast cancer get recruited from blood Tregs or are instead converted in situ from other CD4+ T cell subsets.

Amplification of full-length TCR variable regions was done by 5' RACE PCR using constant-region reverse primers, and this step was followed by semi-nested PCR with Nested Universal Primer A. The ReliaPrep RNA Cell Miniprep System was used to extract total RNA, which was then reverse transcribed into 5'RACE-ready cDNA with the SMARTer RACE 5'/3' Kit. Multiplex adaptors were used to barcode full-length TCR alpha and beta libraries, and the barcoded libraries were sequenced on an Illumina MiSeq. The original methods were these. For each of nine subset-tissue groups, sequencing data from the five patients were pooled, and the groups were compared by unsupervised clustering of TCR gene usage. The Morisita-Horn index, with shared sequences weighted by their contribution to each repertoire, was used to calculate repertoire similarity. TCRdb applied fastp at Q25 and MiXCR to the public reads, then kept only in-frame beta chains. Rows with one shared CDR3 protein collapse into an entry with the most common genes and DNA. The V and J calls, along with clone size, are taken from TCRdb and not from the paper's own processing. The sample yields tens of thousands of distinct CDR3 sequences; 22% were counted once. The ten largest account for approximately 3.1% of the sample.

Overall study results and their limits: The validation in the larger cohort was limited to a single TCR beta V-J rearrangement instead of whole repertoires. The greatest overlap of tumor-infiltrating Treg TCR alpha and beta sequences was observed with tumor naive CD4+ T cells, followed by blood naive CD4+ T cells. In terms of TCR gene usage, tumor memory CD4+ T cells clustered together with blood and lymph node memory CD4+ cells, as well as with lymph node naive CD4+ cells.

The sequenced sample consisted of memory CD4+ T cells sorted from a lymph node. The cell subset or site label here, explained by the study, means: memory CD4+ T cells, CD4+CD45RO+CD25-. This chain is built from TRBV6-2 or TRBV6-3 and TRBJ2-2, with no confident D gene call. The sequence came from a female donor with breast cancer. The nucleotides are TGTGCCAGCAGTTACAGGGCCACCGGGGAGCTGTTTTTT. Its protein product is CASSYRATGELFF.